The subject of this entry is one T cell receptor (beta chain). Indicated time point: baseline, week 1 (first vaccination visit). The treatment was: pre-vaccination baseline after standard-of-care therapy. The data belong to a study of a mutant IDH1 vaccine in newly diagnosed glioma. Generated by immunoSEQ multiplex PCR, the TCRdb table keeps only in-frame clones and is missing some. This sample has about 98,000 clones, with approximately 90% found just once. V was cut by 3 bases and J by 8 bases, with 11 bases left in between. This CDR3 comprises 12 residues. The germline V gene encodes CDR1 SQVTM and CDR2 ANQGSEA.

The receptor was derived from a woman in her forties or fifties with glioma. The sample was PBMCs, taken from a glioma patient treated with radiotherapy, temozolomide or both. V and J are TRBV29-1 and TRBJ2-1, with D maybe TRBD1 (5 bases). The CDR3 region is CSVDLGADEQFF. CDR3 DNA: TGCAGCGTTGATCTAGGGGCGGATGAGCAGTTCTTC.